This entry is about one TCR beta chain. This table comes from immunoSEQ multiplex PCR, and its TCRdb copy is limited to in-frame clones, with some not included. The table shows about 200,000 clones, with over 80% occurring only once. During active infection, Seattle patients enrolled and were then monitored through disease. The data were taken from a study of blood T cell repertoires in COVID-19. Study as a whole: Sites across the United States, Italy and Spain contributed samples from acute and convalescent COVID-19. T cells, B-cell-depleted T cells, or PBMCs supplied cDNA or gDNA.

The TCR originated in an older woman with COVID-19, enrolled during active disease. The sequenced sample was peripheral blood.

CDR3 DNA: TGTGCCACCAGCAAGGAACAGGGGAACTATGGCTACACCTTC. Its protein is CATSKEQGNYGYTF. V is TRBV15 and J is TRBJ1-2; 7 positions agree with TRBD1. The CDR3 has 14 residues. The germline V gene has CDR1 LNHNV and CDR2 YYDKDF (reference sequence). The J segment lost 2 bases and the V segment lost 4 bases, leaving 4 bases of the junction unmatched.